Listed here is a single TCR beta chain. The data are from a study of blood T cell repertoires in COVID-19. Participant ages covered about 18 to 100 years across about two dozen US areas. Some clones are missing from TCRdb's copy, which holds only in-frame ones; the method was immunoSEQ multiplex PCR. This table holds approximately 280,000 clones, nearly 90% found once. The receptor comes from a woman younger than 30 with acute COVID-19. Input material: PBMCs or T cells enriched from blood (not recorded which).

The CDR3 spells CASSIMGQGYTGELFF. The CDR3 bases are TGTGCCAGTAGTATTATGGGACAGGGATACACCGGGGAGCTGTTTTTT. The chain employs TRBV19 and TRBJ2-2; 9 bases align to TRBD1. Trimming cost V 3 bases and J 3 bases; bases outside gene matches: 5. Germline values: CDR1 LNHDA, CDR2 SQIVND (reference sequence). The CDR3 runs to 16 residues.